This T cell receptor beta chain was retrieved from a study of human T cells and chemical hapten exposure. Study-level background: Minor pooled library volume differences mainly drove per-sample TCR yield variation.

This CDR3 spans 15 amino acids. The V end lost 0 bases, the J end lost 7 bases, and 10 bases lay between the germline ends. Germline V gives CDR1 MNHNS, CDR2 SASEGT. Study results and limitations: After DPC sensitization, TCRs above 1 in 1000 frequency showed no change.

This clonotype was found many times. Its target is not known. Library preparation tagged each individual cDNA molecule with a unique molecular identifier. TCRdb ran MiXCR on the RACE reads and lists one entry per CDR3 protein. The sample lists around 130,000 distinct CDR3 sequences, around 8.2% occurring once. Time point reported: healthy volunteer bleed at 2 weeks. Blood, whole and unfractionated, served as the source for total RNA extraction. Sequencing was done on a sample of whole blood. The source is a male donor in good health. Some clones in this sample may be carry-over from other donors' samples. The V and J genes are TRBV6-1 and TRBJ1-6; the D gene is possibly TRBD1 (5 bases). CDR3 nucleotides: TGTGCCAGCAGTGAAGCGGGCCAGGGCAATTCACCCCTCCACTTT. It translates to CASSEAGQGNSPLHF.